Included here is one T cell receptor beta chain sequence, with context. These data come from a study of cytomegalovirus exposure and HLA in healthy donors. Primers: 60 Vbeta forward and 13 Jbeta reverse. Method: immunoSEQ multiplex PCR; TCRdb's copy keeps in-frame clones and lacks some. The sample yields about 160,000 clones, around 84% seen once. The receptor was isolated from a man aged 18-30 years in good health and CMV-seropositive. Sequencing used PBMCs.

The CDR3 bases are TGTGCCAGCAGCGGACAGGGATCCCACGAGCAGTACTTC. Encoded protein: CASSGQGSHEQYF. The chain carries TRBV13 and TRBJ2-7; 8 nucleotides match TRBD1. The germline CDR1 and CDR2 sequences are PRHDT and FYEKMQ (reference sequence). The J segment lost 5 bases and the V segment lost 5 bases, leaving 5 bases of the junction unmatched. This CDR3 has 13 residues. The entire variable domain, with the rest obtained from reference TRBV13 and TRBJ2-7, is as follows: AAGVIQSPRHLIKEKRETATLKCYPIPRHDTVYWYQQGPGQDPQFLISFYEKMQSDKGSIPDRFSAQQFSDYHSELNMSSLELGDSALYFCASSGQGSHEQYFGPGTRLTVT.